The rows below give T cell receptor beta chains drawn from one sample of a study of CD8 T cells in Susac syndrome. From the immunoSEQ multiplex PCR reads, TCRdb called clonotypes with MiXCR, one entry per CDR3 protein. This table holds roughly 60,000 distinct CDR3 sequences, more than 80% found once. The sample comprised CD8+ T cells from PBMCs. These receptors were collected from a human donor in good health. Each CDR3 is given with its conserved first and last residue. The D gene is left open where the match is weak. A row's size may be missing; if present it is once, few, many or a size class.

d_gene	abundance	v_gene	j_gene	CDR3nt	CDR3aa
TRBD1	NA	TRBV5-6	TRBJ2-3	TGTGCCAGCAGCCTTACAGGGGGCGGCGTGAAAGATACGCAGTATTTT	CASSLTGGGVKDTQYF
TRBD1	once	TRBV6-2/TRBV6-3	TRBJ2-7	TGTGCCAGCAGTTACCGGGGACAGGAGCAGTACTTC	CASSYRGQEQYF
TRBD1	NA	TRBV9	TRBJ1-1	TGTGCCAGCAGCTCCGAGGGACAGAGGAACACTGAAGCTTTCTTT	CASSSEGQRNTEAFF
NA	NA	TRBV6-2/TRBV6-3	TRBJ1-1	TGTGCCAGCAGCTCATCGTTGCTCACTGAAGCTTTCTTT	CASSSSLLTEAFF
NA	NA	TRBV7-9	TRBJ2-7	TGTGCCAGCAGCTTAGGGGGGACAAACGAGCAGTACTTC	CASSLGGTNEQYF
TRBD1	NA	TRBV7-9	TRBJ1-4	TGTGCCAGCAGCCAAACAGGGGGCGGTGAAAAACTGTTTTTT	CASSQTGGGEKLFF
NA	few	TRBV19	TRBJ1-5	TGTGCCAGTAGTAGGCCGGAAGGCTCAGATCAGCCCCAGCATTTT	CASSRPEGSDQPQHF
NA	NA	TRBV15	TRBJ2-7	TGTGCCACCAGCAGAGATTTATCAGGTTCCTACGAGCAGTACTTC	CATSRDLSGSYEQYF
NA	NA	TRBV4-3	TRBJ1-2	TGCGCCAGCAGCCAAGAATTCGACGGCTATGGCTACACCTTC	CASSQEFDGYGYTF
NA	NA	TRBV7-6	TRBJ2-1	TGTGCCAGCAGCTTAGGGCCCTACAATGAGCAGTTCTTC	CASSLGPYNEQFF
NA	NA	TRBV4-3	TRBJ2-2	TGCGCCAGCAGCCAAGATGAGGGGTCCGGGGAGCTGTTTTTT	CASSQDEGSGELFF
NA	NA	TRBV29-1	TRBJ2-7	TGCAGCGTTGAAGGCCAGGGCCACTACGAGCAGTACTTC	CSVEGQGHYEQYF
TRBD2	NA	TRBV12-3/TRBV12-4	TRBJ2-7	TGTGCCAGCACCAAAGGACTAGCGGACTCCTACGAGCAGTACTTC	CASTKGLADSYEQYF
NA	NA	TRBV3-1	TRBJ1-1	TGTGCCAGCAGCCATAAAGGGGCTGAAGCTTTCTTT	CASSHKGAEAFF
TRBD1	NA	TRBV28	TRBJ1-4	TGTGCCAGCATCGACAGGGGGGGGGATGAAAAACTGTTTTTT	CASIDRGGDEKLFF
TRBD1	NA	TRBV11-2	TRBJ1-4	TGTGCCAGCAGCTTGGGACAGGGGGGAAAACTGTTTTTT	CASSLGQGGKLFF
TRBD1	NA	TRBV27	TRBJ2-7	TGTGCCAGCAGTTTTATAGACAGGGCGACCTACGAGCAGTACTTC	CASSFIDRATYEQYF
NA	NA	TRBV12-3/TRBV12-4	TRBJ2-4	TGTGCCAGCAGTTCGGGACGGTTAAACATTCAGTACTTC	CASSSGRLNIQYF
NA	NA	TRBV13	TRBJ2-4	TGTGCCAGCAGCCTCGGACAGGGAGGGAACATTCAGTACTTC	CASSLGQGGNIQYF
TRBD2	NA	TRBV5-6	TRBJ2-3	TGTGCCAGCAGCCCACTAGCGACCCCAGATACGCAGTATTTT	CASSPLATPDTQYF
NA	NA	TRBV28	TRBJ2-1	TGTGCCAGCAGTTTACCGGGGATCTCCTACAATGAGCAGTTCTTC	CASSLPGISYNEQFF
NA	NA	TRBV7-9	TRBJ2-7	TGTGCCAGCACCGACTCCGGGACTCGGCCCTACGAGCAGTACTTC	CASTDSGTRPYEQYF
NA	NA	TRBV12-3/TRBV12-4	TRBJ1-2	TGTGCCAGCAGTTTGGGACCGCCCTATGGCTACACCTTC	CASSLGPPYGYTF
NA	NA	TRBV24-1	TRBJ1-5	TGTGCCACCAGTGATTCAGGGATAAGCAATCAGCCCCAGCATTTT	CATSDSGISNQPQHF
TRBD2	NA	TRBV24-1	TRBJ2-2	TGTGCCACCAGTGATTTGCTTAGCGGGGGGAAGAACACCGGGGAGCTGTTTTTT	CATSDLLSGGKNTGELFF
NA	NA	TRBV9	TRBJ2-6	TGTGCCAGCAGCGTATTCGGGGCAGCCTCTGGGGCCAACGTCCTGACTTTC	CASSVFGAASGANVLTF